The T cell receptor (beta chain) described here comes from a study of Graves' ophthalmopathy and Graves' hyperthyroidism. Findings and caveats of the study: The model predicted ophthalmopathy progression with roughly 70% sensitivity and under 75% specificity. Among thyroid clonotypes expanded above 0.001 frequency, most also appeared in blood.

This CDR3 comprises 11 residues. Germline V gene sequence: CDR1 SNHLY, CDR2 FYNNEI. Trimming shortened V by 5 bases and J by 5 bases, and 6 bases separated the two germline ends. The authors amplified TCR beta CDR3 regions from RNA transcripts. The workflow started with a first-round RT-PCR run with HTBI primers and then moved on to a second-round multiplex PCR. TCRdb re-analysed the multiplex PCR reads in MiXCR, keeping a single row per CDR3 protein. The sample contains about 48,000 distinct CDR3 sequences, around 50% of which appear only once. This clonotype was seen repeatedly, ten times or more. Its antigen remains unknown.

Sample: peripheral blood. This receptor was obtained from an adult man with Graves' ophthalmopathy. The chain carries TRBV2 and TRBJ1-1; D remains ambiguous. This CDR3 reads CASSPGTEAFF. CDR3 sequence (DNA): TGTGCCAGCAGTCCCGGGACTGAAGCTTTCTTT.